This TCR beta chain derives from a study of regulatory T cells in long-lasting Graves disease. Arm-PCR of CDR3 regions and iRepertoire HTBI primers were the basis on which TCR beta libraries were built. TCRdb re-derived calls from the multiplex PCR reads in MiXCR, one entry per CDR3 protein. The table has approximately 380,000 distinct CDR3 sequences, 20% seen once. CDR3 length: 11 amino acids. Germline V gives CDR1 MNHNS, CDR2 SASEGT. V lost 8 bases and J lost 9, with 11 bases in between. Time point indicated: persistent/refractory GD, antithyroid drugs over 5 years with positive TRAb. The authors made the TCR library using RNA they extracted from PBMCs. Graves' disease diagnosis followed American Thyroid Association guidelines.

This TCR derives from a female donor with Graves disease. Sequences were derived from peripheral blood mononuclear cells (PBMCs), sampled when the disease was refractory, from a patient treated with antithyroid drugs. The V call is TRBV6-1, the J call TRBJ1-3; D is unresolved. Written as DNA, the CDR3 is TGTGCCAGCTTTAAAGATGGCACCATATATTTT. Amino acid sequence: CASFKDGTIYF.